A selection of T cell receptor beta chains follows, all from one sample in a study of blood T cells in healthy people across ages. TCRdb re-analysed the 5' RACE reads in MiXCR, keeping a single row per CDR3 protein. The data hold about 780,000 distinct CDR3 sequences, with about half observed a single time. Input material: blood. The receptor set was obtained from a man older than 75 in good health. Both conserved end residues are part of each CDR3. The D gene is left open where the match is weak. Rows may omit the clone size; those that give it use once, few, many or a size class.

>TRBV5-1|TRBJ2-2|NA|NA|14
CASTQAETTGELFF
TGCGCCAGCACCCAGGCGGAAACCACCGGGGAGCTGTTTTTT
>TRBV3-1|TRBJ1-2|NA|NA|15
CASSQGTAFNYGYTF
TGTGCCAGCAGCCAAGGTACGGCATTTAACTATGGCTACACCTTC
>TRBV28|TRBJ2-1|TRBD2|NA|15
CASSLWGLAPNEQFF
TGTGCCAGCAGTTTATGGGGACTAGCACCTAATGAGCAGTTCTTC
>TRBV29-1|TRBJ1-5|NA|NA|13
CSVGQGTNQPQHF
TGCAGCGTTGGGCAGGGGACAAATCAGCCCCAGCATTTT
>TRBV5-1|TRBJ1-1|NA|NA|15
CANSLSSRVNTEAFF
TGCGCCAACAGCTTGAGTTCTAGAGTGAACACTGAAGCTTTCTTT
>TRBV9|TRBJ1-5|TRBD1|NA|13
CASSETGSEPQHF
TGTGCCAGCAGCGAGACAGGGAGTGAGCCCCAGCATTTT
>TRBV5-5|TRBJ2-5|NA|NA|14
CASRSEQGYNEQYF
TGTGCCTCTAGGTCCGAGCAGGGGTACAATGAGCAGTACTTC
>TRBV15|TRBJ2-1|TRBD2|NA|15
CATSSLAGDYNEQFF
TGTGCCACCAGCAGTCTAGCGGGGGACTACAATGAGCAGTTCTTC
>TRBV20-1|TRBJ2-5|TRBD2|NA|14
CSFMVAGVVETQYF
TGCAGTTTTATGGTAGCGGGAGTGGTGGAGACCCAGTACTTC
>TRBV13|TRBJ2-5|NA|NA|17
CASSPERGTGSFKEQYF
TGTGCCAGCAGCCCAGAACGAGGCACCGGGAGTTTTAAGGAGCAGTACTTC
>TRBV5-1|TRBJ2-5|NA|few|15
CASSLGQTEGETQYF
TGCGCCAGCAGCTTGGGACAGACGGAAGGAGAGACCCAGTACTTC